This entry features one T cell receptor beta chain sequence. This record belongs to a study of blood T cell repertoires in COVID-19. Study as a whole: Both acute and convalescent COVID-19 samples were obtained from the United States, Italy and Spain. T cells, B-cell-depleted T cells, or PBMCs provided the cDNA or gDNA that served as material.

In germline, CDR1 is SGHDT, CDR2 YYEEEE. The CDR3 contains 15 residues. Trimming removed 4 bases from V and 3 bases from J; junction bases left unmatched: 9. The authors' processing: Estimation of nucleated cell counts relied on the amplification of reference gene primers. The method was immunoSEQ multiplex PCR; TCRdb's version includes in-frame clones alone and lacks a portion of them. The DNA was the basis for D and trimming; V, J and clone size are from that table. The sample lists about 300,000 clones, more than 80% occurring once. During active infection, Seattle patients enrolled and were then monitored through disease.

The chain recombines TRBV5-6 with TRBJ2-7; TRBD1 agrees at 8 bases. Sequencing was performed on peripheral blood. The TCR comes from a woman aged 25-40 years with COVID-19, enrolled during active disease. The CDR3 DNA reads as TGTGCCAGCAGCAGAGGACAGGGAAATGTCTACGAGCAGTACTTC. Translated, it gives CASSRGQGNVYEQYF.